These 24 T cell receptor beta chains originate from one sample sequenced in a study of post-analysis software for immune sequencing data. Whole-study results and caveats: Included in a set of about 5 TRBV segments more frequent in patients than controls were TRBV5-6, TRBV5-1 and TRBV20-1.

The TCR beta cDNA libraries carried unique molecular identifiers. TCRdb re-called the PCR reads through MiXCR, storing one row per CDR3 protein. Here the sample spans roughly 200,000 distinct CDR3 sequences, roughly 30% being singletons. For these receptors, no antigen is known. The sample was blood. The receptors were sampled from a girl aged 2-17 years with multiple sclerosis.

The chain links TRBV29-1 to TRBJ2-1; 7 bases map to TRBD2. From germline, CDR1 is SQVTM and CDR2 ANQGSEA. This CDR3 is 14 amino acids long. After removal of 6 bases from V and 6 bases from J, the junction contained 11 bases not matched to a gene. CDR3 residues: CSVSGGLSTNEQFF. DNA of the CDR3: TGCAGCGTGTCTGGGGGACTATCGACCAATGAGCAGTTCTTC.

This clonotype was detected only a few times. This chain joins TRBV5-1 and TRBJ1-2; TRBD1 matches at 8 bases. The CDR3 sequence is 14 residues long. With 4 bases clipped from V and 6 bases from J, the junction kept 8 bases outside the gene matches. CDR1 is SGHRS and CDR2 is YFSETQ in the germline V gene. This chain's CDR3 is CASSGQGLSDGYTF. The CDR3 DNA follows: TGCGCCAGCAGCGGACAGGGATTGTCGGATGGCTACACCTTC.

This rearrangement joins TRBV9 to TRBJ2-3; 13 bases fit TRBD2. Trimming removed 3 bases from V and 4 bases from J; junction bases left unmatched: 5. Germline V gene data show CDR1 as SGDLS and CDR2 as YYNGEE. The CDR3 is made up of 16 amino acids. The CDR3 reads CASSGTSGSNADTQYF. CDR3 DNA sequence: TGTGCCAGCAGCGGGACTAGCGGGAGTAATGCAGATACGCAGTATTTT.

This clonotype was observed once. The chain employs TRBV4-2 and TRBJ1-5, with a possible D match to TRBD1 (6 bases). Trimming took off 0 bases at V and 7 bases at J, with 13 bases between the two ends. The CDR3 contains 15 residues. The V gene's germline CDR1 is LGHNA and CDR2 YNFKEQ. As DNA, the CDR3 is TGTGCCAGCAGCCAAGAAACACAAAGGGGGCAGCCCCAGCATTTT. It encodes CASSQETQRGQPQHF.

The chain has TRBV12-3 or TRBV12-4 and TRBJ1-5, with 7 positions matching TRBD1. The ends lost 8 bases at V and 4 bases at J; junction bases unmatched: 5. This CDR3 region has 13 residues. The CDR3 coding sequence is TGTGCCAGCTCGGACAGGAGTAATCAGCCCCAGCATTTT. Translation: CASSDRSNQPQHF.

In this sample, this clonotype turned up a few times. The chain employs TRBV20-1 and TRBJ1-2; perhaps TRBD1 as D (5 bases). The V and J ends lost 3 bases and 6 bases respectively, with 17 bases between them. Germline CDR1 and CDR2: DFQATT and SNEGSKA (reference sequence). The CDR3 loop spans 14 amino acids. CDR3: CSASLGQGGNGYTF. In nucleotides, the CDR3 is TGCAGTGCTAGTTTAGGGCAGGGTGGTAATGGCTACACCTTC.

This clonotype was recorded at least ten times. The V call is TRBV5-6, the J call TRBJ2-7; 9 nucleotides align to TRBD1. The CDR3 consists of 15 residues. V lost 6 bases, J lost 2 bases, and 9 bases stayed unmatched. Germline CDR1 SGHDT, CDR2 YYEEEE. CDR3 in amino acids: CASKSWTGEAYEQYF. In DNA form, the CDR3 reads TGTGCCAGCAAATCCTGGACAGGGGAAGCCTACGAGCAGTACTTC.

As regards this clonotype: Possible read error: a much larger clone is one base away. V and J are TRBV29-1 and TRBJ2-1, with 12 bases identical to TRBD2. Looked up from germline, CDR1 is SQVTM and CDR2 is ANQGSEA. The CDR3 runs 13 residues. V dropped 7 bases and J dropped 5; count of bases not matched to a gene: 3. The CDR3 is CSGRTSGDNEQFF. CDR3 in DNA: TGCAGCGGACGGACTAGCGGGGACAATGAGCAGTTCTTC.

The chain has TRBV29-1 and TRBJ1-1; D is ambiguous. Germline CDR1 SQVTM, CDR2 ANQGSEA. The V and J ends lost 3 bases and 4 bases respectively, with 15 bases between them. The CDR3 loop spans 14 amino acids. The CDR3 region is CSVEGRLGSTEAFF. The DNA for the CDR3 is TGCAGCGTTGAGGGCAGGCTGGGGAGCACTGAAGCTTTCTTT.

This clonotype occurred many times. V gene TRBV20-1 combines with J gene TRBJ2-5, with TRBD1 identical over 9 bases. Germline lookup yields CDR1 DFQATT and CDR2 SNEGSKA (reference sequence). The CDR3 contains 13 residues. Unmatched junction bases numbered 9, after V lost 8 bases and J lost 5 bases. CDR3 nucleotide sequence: TGCAGTTACAGGGACAGGGTCAAGGAGACCCAGTACTTC. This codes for CSYRDRVKETQYF.

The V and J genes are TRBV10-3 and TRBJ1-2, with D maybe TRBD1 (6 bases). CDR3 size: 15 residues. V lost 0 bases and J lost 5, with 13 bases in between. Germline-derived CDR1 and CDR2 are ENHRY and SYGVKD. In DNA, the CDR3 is TGTGCCATCAGTGAGTCACAGGGTTACCAATATGGCTACACCTTC. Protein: CAISESQGYQYGYTF.

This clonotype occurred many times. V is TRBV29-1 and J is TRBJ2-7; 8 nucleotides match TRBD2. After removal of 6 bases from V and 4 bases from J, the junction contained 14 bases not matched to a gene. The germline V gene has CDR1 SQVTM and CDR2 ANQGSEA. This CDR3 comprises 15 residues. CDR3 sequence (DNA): TGCAGCGTCCCCAACCCGGGACGGGGGGGATACGAGCAGTACTTC. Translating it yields CSVPNPGRGGYEQYF.

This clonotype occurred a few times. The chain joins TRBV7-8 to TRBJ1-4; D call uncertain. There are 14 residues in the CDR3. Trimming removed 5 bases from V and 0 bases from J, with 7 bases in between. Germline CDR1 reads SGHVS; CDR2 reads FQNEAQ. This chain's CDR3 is CASSQTTTNEKLFF. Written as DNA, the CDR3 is TGTGCCAGCAGCCAGACGACAACTAATGAAAAACTGTTTTTT. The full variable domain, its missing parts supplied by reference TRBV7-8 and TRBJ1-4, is GAGVSQSPRYKVAKRGQDVALRCDPISGHVSLFWYQQALGQGPEFLTYFQNEAQLDKSGLPSDRFFAERPEGSVSTLKIQRTQQEDSAVYLCASSQTTTNEKLFFGSGTQLSVL.

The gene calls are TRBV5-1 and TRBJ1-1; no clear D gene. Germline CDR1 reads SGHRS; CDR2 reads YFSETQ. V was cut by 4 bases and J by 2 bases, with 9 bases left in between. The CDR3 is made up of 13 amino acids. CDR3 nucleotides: TGCGCCAGCAGCCCGGAACTAAACACTGAAGCTTTCTTT. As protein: CASSPELNTEAFF.

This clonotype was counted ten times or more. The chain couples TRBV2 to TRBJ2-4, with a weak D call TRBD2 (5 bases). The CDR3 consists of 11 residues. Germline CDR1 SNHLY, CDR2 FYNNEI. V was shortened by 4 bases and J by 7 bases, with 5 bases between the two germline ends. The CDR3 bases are TGTGCCAGCAGTGGGGAGAACATTCAGTACTTC. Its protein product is CASSGENIQYF.

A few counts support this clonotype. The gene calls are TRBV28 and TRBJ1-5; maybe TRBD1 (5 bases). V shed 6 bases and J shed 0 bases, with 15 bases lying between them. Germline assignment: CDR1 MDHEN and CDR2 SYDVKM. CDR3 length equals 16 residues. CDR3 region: CASRTWTLYSNQPQHF. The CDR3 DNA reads TGTGCCAGCAGGACCTGGACACTTTATAGCAATCAGCCCCAGCATTTT.

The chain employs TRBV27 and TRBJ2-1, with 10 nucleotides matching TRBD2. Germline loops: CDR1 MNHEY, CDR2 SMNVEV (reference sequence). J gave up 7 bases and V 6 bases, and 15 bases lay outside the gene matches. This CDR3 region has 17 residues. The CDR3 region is CASSNLPVAGGPNEQFF. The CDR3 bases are TGTGCCAGCAGCAACCTTCCGGTAGCGGGGGGCCCAAATGAGCAGTTCTTC.

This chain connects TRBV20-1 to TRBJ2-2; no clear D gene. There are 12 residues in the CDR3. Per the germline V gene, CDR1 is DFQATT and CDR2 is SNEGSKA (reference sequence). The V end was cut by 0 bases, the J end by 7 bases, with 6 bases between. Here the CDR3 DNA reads TGCAGTGCTAGAGATACCGGCGGGGAGCTGTTTTTT. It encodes CSARDTGGELFF.

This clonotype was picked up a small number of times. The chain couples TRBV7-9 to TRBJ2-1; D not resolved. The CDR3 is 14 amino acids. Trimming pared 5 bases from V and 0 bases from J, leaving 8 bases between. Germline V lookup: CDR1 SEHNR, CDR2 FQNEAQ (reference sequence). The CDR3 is CASSPSSSYNEQFF. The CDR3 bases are TGTGCCAGCAGCCCTTCTAGCTCCTACAATGAGCAGTTCTTC.

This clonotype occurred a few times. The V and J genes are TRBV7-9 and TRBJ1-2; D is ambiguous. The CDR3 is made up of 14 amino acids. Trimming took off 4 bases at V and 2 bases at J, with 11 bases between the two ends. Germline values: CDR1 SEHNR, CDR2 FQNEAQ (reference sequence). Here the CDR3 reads CASSSSSGNYGYTF. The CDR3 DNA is TGTGCCAGCAGCTCCAGCAGTGGAAACTATGGCTACACCTTC.

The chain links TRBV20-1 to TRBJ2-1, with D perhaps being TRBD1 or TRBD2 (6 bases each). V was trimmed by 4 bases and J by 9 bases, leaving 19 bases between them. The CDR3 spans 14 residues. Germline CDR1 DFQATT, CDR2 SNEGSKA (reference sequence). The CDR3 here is CSAIRGPRGSEQFF. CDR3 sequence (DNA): TGCAGTGCTATCAGGGGCCCCCGGGGGAGTGAGCAGTTCTTC.

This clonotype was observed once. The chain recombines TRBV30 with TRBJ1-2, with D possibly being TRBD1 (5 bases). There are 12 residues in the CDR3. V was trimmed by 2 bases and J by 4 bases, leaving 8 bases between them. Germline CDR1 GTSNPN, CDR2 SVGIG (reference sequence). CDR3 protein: CAWSTGFYGYTF. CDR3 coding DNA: TGTGCCTGGAGTACAGGTTTCTATGGCTACACCTTC.

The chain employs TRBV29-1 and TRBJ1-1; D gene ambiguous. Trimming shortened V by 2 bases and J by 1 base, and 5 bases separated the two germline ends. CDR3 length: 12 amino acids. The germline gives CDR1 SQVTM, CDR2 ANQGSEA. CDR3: CSVEQSNTEAFF. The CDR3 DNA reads TGCAGCGTTGAACAATCGAACACTGAAGCTTTCTTT.

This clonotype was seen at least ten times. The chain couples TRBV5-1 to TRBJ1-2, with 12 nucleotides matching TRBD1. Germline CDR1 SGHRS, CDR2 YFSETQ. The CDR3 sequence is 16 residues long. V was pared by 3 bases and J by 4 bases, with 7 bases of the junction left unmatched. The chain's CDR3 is CASSSAGTGGLYGYTF. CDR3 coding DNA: TGCGCCAGCAGCTCAGCCGGGACAGGGGGCCTCTATGGCTACACCTTC.